The entry below gives a single T cell receptor (beta chain) sequence along with its context. V was clipped by 7 bases and J by 6 bases, with 21 bases between them. Germline values: CDR1 GTSNPN, CDR2 SVGIG (reference sequence). The CDR3 is 14 residues long. This record belongs to a study of blood T cell repertoires in COVID-19. Study-wide context: The United States, Italy and Spain supplied acute and convalescent COVID-19 samples. In each case, the material was cDNA or gDNA derived from T cells, B-cell-depleted T cells, or PBMCs.

Authors' processing steps: Amplifying reference gene primers gave estimates of nucleated cell counts. Assay used: immunoSEQ multiplex PCR; TCRdb lists only in-frame clones, some missing. The D gene and trimming were derived from the DNA, and the V and J assignments and clone size from that table. The sample has about 69,000 clones; roughly nine tenths are singletons. Sequenced input: peripheral blood. The chain employs TRBV30 and TRBJ1-2; no definite D call. The TCR sequence derives from a woman aged 50 to 60 with active COVID-19. The chain's CDR3 is CASENDNTINGYTF. The CDR3 DNA follows: TGTGCCTCGGAGAATGATAACACGATTAATGGCTACACCTTC.